Sequencing of this T cell receptor (beta chain) was carried out in a study of cytomegalovirus exposure and HLA in healthy donors. The CDR3 is 15 amino acids. V shed 5 bases, J shed 5 bases, and the junction held 6 bases outside the gene matches. Germline CDR1 reads LNHDA; CDR2 reads SQIVND (reference sequence). A multiplex PCR was run with 60 Vbeta primers and 13 Jbeta primers. The assay was immunoSEQ multiplex PCR, and TCRdb's table has in-frame clones only and misses some. The sample has approximately 130,000 clones; just under 80% are singletons. The chain is built from TRBV19 and TRBJ1-6, with TRBD1 matching 7 bases. This sequence was found in a male donor in good health and CMV-seronegative. The specimen was PBMCs. CDR3 protein: CASSPGTVNNSPLHF. The CDR3 DNA sequence: TGTGCCAGTAGTCCCGGGACAGTAAATAATTCACCCCTCCACTTT.